These 14 T cell receptor beta chains originate from one sample sequenced in a study of tumor and adjacent non-tumor tissue in lung cancer. TCRbeta libraries were built with three rounds of nested PCR, modified from ARM-PCR. TCRdb passed the multiplex PCR reads through MiXCR, listing each CDR3 protein once. The top ten clones hold 9.5% to 15% of a sample with 130,000 or so distinct CDR3 sequences, around three fifths of them seen once. This sample's RNA came from whole unsorted tissue. Specimen: lung tumor tissue. These receptor sequences come from a man in his thirties or forties with non-small cell lung cancer.

On this clonotype itself: With a much larger clone just one base away, this may be a read error. The V call is TRBV6-1, the J call TRBJ2-1; D is uncertain. Germline CDR1 reads MNHNS; CDR2 reads SASEGT. This CDR3 is built from 13 residues. CDR3 loop: CGSSEAGWDEQFF. CDR3 coding DNA: TGTGGCAGCAGTGAAGCCGGCTGGGATGAGCAGTTCTTC.

The sample holds one count of this clonotype. The chain couples TRBV20-1 to TRBJ1-2; D ambiguous. The CDR3 spans 12 residues. Germline assignment: CDR1 DFQATT and CDR2 SNEGSKA (reference sequence). The germline V and J ends were trimmed by 4 bases and 7 bases, with 13 bases remaining between them. CDR3 sequence reads: CSAIDLRSGYTF. The CDR3 DNA reads as TGCAGTGCTATAGACCTCCGGAGTGGCTACACCTTC.

In regard to this clonotype: This may arise from a read error, as a much more abundant clone is one base away. Since the CDR3 does not end with the conserved phenylalanine or tryptophan, this likely comes from a read error. The rearrangement uses TRBV6-6 and TRBJ1-5, with D possibly being TRBD1 (6 bases). CDR3 size: 17 residues. CDR1 is MNHNY, CDR2 SVGAGI, per germline (reference sequence). V was cut by 2 bases and J by 0 bases, with 14 bases left in between. The chain's CDR3 is CASSYGRGVYSNQPQHY. The CDR3 DNA reads TGTGCCAGCAGTTACGGCAGGGGCGTATATAGCAATCAGCCCCAGCATTAT.

This clonotype was seen repeatedly, ten times or more. CDR3 loop: CATSPGTGLQETQYF. The CDR3 bases are TGTGCCACCAGTCCCGGGACAGGTTTACAAGAGACCCAGTACTTC. The genes are TRBV24-1 and TRBJ2-5; 8 positions agree with TRBD1. The germline gives CDR1 KGHDR, CDR2 SFDVKD. V gave up 6 bases and J gave up 2 bases; unmatched junction bases: 7. This CDR3 region has 15 residues.

The rearrangement links TRBV2 to TRBJ2-1; D may be TRBD2 (6 bases). The CDR3 is 13 amino acids. Germline assignment: CDR1 SNHLY and CDR2 FYNNEI. Trimming stripped 3 bases from V and 6 bases from J, with 9 bases between. CDR3 region: CASSDLGGNEQFF. CDR3 DNA: TGTGCCAGCAGTGATCTGGGGGGCAATGAGCAGTTCTTC.

Note on this clonotype: Sequence at one end of the junction differs from germline and may be a read error. The chain uses TRBV6-2 or TRBV6-3 and TRBJ1-1; D is undetermined. The length of the CDR3 is 14 residues. In germline, CDR1 is MNHEY, CDR2 SVGEGT. The DNA for the CDR3 is TGTGCCAGCAGTCCCGCCATTCCTAACACAGAAGCTTTCTTT. This encodes CASSPAIPNTEAFF.

Points on this clonotype: A much larger clone lies a single base off, so this may be a read error. This chain connects TRBV12-3 or TRBV12-4 to TRBJ2-1; D unclear. The CDR3 consists of 15 residues. The CDR3 is CASSLFGDSYNEQSF. The DNA for the CDR3 is TGTGCCAGCAGTTTATTCGGCGACTCCTACAATGAGCAGTCCTTC.

This rearrangement joins TRBV20-1 to TRBJ2-1; 8 bases align to TRBD2. The V and J ends lost 0 bases and 6 bases, in that order; junction bases with no gene match: 7. The V gene's germline CDR1 is DFQATT and CDR2 SNEGSKA (reference sequence). The CDR3 is made up of 15 amino acids. CDR3 protein: CSARETTSGRNEQFF. In DNA form, the CDR3 reads TGCAGTGCTAGAGAAACCACTAGCGGCCGCAATGAGCAGTTCTTC.

This clonotype was seen only a few times. The rearrangement joins TRBV6-5 to TRBJ1-2, with 7 bases matching TRBD1. The CDR3 consists of 14 residues. V lost 5 bases to trimming and J lost 8 bases; unmatched junction nucleotides: 11. CDR1 MNHEY and CDR2 SVGAGI come from the germline V gene. The DNA of the CDR3 is TGTGCCAGCAGTCCCCCCGGGACAGAGGACGGCTACACCTTC. This sequence encodes CASSPPGTEDGYTF.

The chain couples TRBV6-5 to TRBJ2-5, with TRBD2 identical over 11 bases. The CDR3 loop spans 14 amino acids. Trimming cost V 9 bases and J 5 bases; bases outside gene matches: 8. Germline assignment: CDR1 MNHEY and CDR2 SVGAGI. The CDR3 coding sequence is TGTGCCAGAAGCGTAGCGGGAGGGGGGGAGACCCAGTACTTC. Its translation is CARSVAGGGETQYF.

A note on this clonotype: A read error may account for a junction end that differs from germline. The chain couples TRBV5-1 to TRBJ2-6; D may be TRBD1 or TRBD2 (7 bases each). The CDR3 length is 16 residues. Germline lookup yields CDR1 SGHRS and CDR2 YFSETQ. The CDR3 here is CASTTQGGAGANVLTF. As DNA, the CDR3 is TGCGCGAGCACGACTCAGGGGGGGGCTGGGGCCAACGTCCTGACTTTC.

This clonotype has at least ten counts. J is TRBJ2-1 and V is TRBV20-1; 7 bases agree with TRBD2. The CDR3 extends over 14 amino acids. V gave up 2 bases and J gave up 4 bases; unmatched junction bases: 5. From germline, CDR1 is DFQATT and CDR2 SNEGSKA (reference sequence). CDR3 sequence: CSARTASGYNEQFF. Written as DNA, the CDR3 is TGCAGTGCTAGAACGGCTAGCGGTTACAATGAGCAGTTCTTC.

Worth noting for this clonotype: A much larger clone sits a single nucleotide away, making a read error possible. The chain links TRBV6-1 to TRBJ2-6, with TRBD2 identical over 7 bases. V was pared by 6 bases and J by 2 bases, with 10 bases of the junction left unmatched. Germline CDR1 reads MNHNS; CDR2 reads SASEGT. The CDR3 runs to 17 residues. CDR3 nucleotide sequence: TGTGCCAGCAGACACAAGATGGGGAGGGCTGGGGCCAACGTCCTGACTTTC. Translated, it gives CASRHKMGRAGANVLTF.

J is TRBJ2-3 and V is TRBV24-1; 10 bases are shared with TRBD1. Germline CDR1 reads KGHDR; CDR2 reads SFDVKD. Trimming cost V 4 bases and J 6 bases; bases outside gene matches: 12. The CDR3 spans 17 residues. CDR3 residues: CATSESPRDRGGDTQYF. The CDR3 bases are TGTGCCACCAGTGAATCACCCCGGGACAGGGGAGGTGATACGCAGTATTTT.